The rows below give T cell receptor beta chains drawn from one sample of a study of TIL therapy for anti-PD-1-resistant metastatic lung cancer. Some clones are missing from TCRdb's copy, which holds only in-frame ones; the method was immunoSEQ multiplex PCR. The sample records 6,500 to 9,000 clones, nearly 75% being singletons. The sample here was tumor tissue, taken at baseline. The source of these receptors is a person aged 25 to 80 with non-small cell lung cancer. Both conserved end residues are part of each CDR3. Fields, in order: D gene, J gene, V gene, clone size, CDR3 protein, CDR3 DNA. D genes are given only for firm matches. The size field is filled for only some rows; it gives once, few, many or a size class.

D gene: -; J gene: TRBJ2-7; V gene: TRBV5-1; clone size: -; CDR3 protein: CASSSLYPYEQYF; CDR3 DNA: TGCGCCAGCAGCTCCCTCTATCCCTACGAGCAGTACTTC
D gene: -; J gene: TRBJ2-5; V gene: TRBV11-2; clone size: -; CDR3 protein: CASSLDPGGETQYF; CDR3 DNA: TGTGCCAGCAGCTTAGATCCCGGCGGAGAGACCCAGTACTTC
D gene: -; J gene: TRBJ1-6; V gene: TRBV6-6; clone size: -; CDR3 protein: CASSAVGTYNSPLHF; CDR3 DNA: TGTGCCAGCAGTGCGGTCGGCACCTATAATTCACCCCTCCACTTT
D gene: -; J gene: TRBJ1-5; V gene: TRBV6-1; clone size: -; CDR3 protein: CASSPFGGDQPQHF; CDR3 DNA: TGTGCCAGCAGTCCTTTCGGGGGGGATCAGCCCCAGCATTTT
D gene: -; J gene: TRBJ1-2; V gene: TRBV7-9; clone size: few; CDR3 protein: CASSSGHDYTF; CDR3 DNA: TGTGCCAGCAGCTCCGGACATGACTACACCTTC
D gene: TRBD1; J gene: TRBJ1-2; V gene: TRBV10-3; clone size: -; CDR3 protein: CASTGTANYGYTF; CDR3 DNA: TGTGCCAGCACCGGGACAGCGAACTATGGCTACACCTTC
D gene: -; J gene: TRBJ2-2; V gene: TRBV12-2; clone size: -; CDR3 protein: CASRLETGWSGELFF; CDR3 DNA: TGTGCAAGTCGCTTAGAAACGGGGTGGTCCGGGGAGCTGTTTTTT
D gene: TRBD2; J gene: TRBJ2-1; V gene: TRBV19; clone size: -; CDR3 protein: CASSIDPRLASYNEQFF; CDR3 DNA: TGTGCCAGTAGTATAGATCCCCGACTAGCGTCTTACAATGAGCAGTTCTTC
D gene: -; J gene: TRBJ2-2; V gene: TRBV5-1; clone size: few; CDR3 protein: CASSLGRGTGELFF; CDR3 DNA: TGCGCCAGCAGCTTGGGCAGGGGCACCGGGGAGCTGTTTTTT
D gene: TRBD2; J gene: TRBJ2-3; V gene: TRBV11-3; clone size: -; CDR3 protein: CASSLVAGGATDTQYF; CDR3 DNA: TGTGCCAGCAGCTTAGTAGCGGGGGGGGCCACAGATACGCAGTATTTT
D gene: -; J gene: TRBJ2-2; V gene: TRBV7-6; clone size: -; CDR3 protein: CASSLDVIANTGELFF; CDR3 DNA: TGTGCCAGCAGCTTAGATGTTATAGCGAACACCGGGGAGCTGTTTTTT
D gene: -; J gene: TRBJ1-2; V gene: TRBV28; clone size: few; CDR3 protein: CASSLAVFNYGYTF; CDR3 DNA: TGTGCCAGCAGTTTAGCGGTGTTCAACTATGGCTACACCTTC
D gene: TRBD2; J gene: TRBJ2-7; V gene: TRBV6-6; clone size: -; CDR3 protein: CASRTSSGGNYEQYF; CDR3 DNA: TGTGCCAGCAGAACTTCTAGCGGGGGTAACTACGAGCAGTACTTC
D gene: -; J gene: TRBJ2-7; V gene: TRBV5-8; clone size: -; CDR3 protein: CASSPGAGFHEQYF; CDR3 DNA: TGTGCCAGCAGCCCGGGGGCGGGTTTTCATGAGCAGTACTTC
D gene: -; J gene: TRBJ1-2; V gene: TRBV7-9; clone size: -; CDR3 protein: CASSSIPAPNYGYTF; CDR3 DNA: TGTGCCAGCAGCTCCATACCGGCCCCTAACTATGGCTACACCTTC
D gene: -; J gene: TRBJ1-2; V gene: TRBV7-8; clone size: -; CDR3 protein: CASSLDRAAGYTF; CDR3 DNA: TGTGCCAGCAGCTTAGACAGGGCCGCGGGCTACACCTTC
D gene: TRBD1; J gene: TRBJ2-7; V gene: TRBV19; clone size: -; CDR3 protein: CASSPLGTAYEQYF; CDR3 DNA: TGTGCCAGTAGCCCTCTGGGGACAGCCTACGAGCAGTACTTC
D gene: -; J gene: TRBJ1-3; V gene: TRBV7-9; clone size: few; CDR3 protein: CASSLRGPHSGNTIYF; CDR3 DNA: TGTGCCAGCAGCTTAAGAGGGCCTCACTCTGGAAACACCATATATTTT
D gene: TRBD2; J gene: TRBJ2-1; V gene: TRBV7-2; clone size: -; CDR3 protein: CASSSRLAGGRYEQFF; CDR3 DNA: TGTGCCAGCAGCTCCAGACTAGCGGGGGGCCGGTATGAGCAGTTCTTC
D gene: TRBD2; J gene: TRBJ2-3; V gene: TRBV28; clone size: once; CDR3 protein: CASSLPEWTSGSTDTQYF; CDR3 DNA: TGTGCCAGCAGTTTACCGGAATGGACTAGCGGGAGTACAGATACGCAGTATTTT
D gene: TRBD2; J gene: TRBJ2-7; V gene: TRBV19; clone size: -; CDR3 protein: CASSMGGKKYF; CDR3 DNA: TGTGCCAGTAGTATGGGAGGGAAAAAGTACTTC
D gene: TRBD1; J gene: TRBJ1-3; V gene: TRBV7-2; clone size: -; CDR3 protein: CASSRTGSRNGNTIYF; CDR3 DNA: TGTGCCAGCAGCAGGACAGGTTCTCGAAATGGAAACACCATATATTTT
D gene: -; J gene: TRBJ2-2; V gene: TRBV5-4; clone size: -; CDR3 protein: CASTQGLNTGELFF; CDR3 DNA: TGTGCCAGCACCCAGGGGCTAAACACCGGGGAGCTGTTTTTT
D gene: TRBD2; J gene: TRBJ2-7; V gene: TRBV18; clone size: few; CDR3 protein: CASSPSGGSIGNEQYF; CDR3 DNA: TGTGCCAGCTCACCTTCCGGCGGGAGTATAGGGAACGAGCAGTACTTC